This entry lists 27 T cell receptor beta chains sequenced from one sample in a study of T cells after yellow fever vaccination. TCRdb processed the 5' RACE reads anew with MiXCR; each CDR3 protein has one entry. Counted here are 300,000 or so distinct CDR3 sequences, 8.5% to 10% occurring once; the ten biggest clones make up about 3%. The source material was CD4+ T cells sorted from PBMCs, sampled 5 days after the yellow fever booster vaccination. The receptor source for this set is a man between 18 and 29 years old who received the YFV17D yellow fever vaccine.

There are a few counts of this clonotype. V gene TRBV6-2 or TRBV6-3 combines with J gene TRBJ2-3; D may be TRBD2 (6 bases). CDR1 MNHEY and CDR2 SVGEGT come from the germline V gene. The ends were cut back, 7 bases at V and 6 bases at J, with 17 bases in the middle. This CDR3 has 14 amino acids. This CDR3 is CASTRDSLLDTQYF. The CDR3 DNA follows: TGTGCCAGCACCCGGGACTCACTATTGGATACGCAGTATTTT.

The table lists this clonotype with many counts. The J gene is TRBJ2-5, the V gene TRBV7-9; D assignment may be TRBD1 or TRBD2 (7 bases each). The germline CDR1 and CDR2 sequences are SEHNR and FQNEAQ (reference sequence). V was trimmed by 5 bases and J by 1 base, leaving 11 bases between them. This CDR3 is built from 14 residues. CDR3 coding DNA: TGTGCCAGCAGCCCAGGGGGGGCCCAAGAGACCCAGTACTTC. It specifies CASSPGGAQETQYF.

At least ten counts were recorded for this clonotype. The rearrangement links TRBV20-1 to TRBJ2-1, with TRBD2 as a possible D gene (5 bases). The germline CDR1 and CDR2 sequences are DFQATT and SNEGSKA (reference sequence). The CDR3 runs 15 residues. V dropped 7 bases and J dropped 8 bases, with 24 bases sitting between them. As DNA, the CDR3 is TGCAGTGTTAACGATATGGTCGCGGCAGCGGATGAGCAGTTCTTC. Residues: CSVNDMVAAADEQFF.

This clonotype was detected ten times or more. The chain couples TRBV5-1 to TRBJ2-3; 12 bases line up with TRBD2. The CDR3 runs to 17 residues. Germline V gene data show CDR1 as SGHRS and CDR2 as YFSETQ. With V trimmed by 5 bases and J by 3 bases, 10 bases remained unmatched. This CDR3 reads CASSRIGLAGTTDTQYF. The CDR3 nucleotides read TGCGCCAGCAGTAGGATAGGACTAGCGGGGACTACAGATACGCAGTATTTT.

This chain uses TRBV9 with TRBJ1-5; D might be TRBD1 (5 bases). Trimming shortened V by 2 bases and J by 9 bases, and 12 bases separated the two germline ends. The CDR3 covers 13 residues. CDR1 is SGDLS and CDR2 is YYNGEE in the germline V gene. The CDR3 nucleotides are TGTGCCAGCAGCGTTTCGGGGGGGTCGCCCCAGCATTTT. Protein sequence: CASSVSGGSPQHF.

The table lists this clonotype with many counts. The chain joins TRBV5-5 to TRBJ1-2, with TRBD1 identical over 10 bases. Trimming cost V 3 bases and J 4 bases; bases outside gene matches: 6. Germline CDR1 reads SGHKS; CDR2 reads YYEKEE (reference sequence). CDR3 length equals 15 residues. The CDR3 loop is CASSWGQGTSYGYTF. The CDR3 bases are TGTGCCAGCAGCTGGGGACAGGGGACGAGCTATGGCTACACCTTC.

This clonotype occurred many times. This rearrangement joins TRBV18 to TRBJ2-5; 11 nucleotides match TRBD1. The germline CDR1 and CDR2 sequences are KGHSH and LQKENI. V lost 2 bases and J lost 7; bases outside the gene matches: 6. This CDR3 has 15 amino acids. The CDR3 region is CASSPSGQGAATQYF. Here the CDR3 DNA reads TGTGCCAGCTCACCAAGTGGACAGGGGGCCGCGACCCAGTACTTC.

A few counts support this clonotype. This chain links TRBV7-9 with TRBJ1-1; maybe TRBD1 (6 bases). Germline V gene sequence: CDR1 SEHNR, CDR2 FQNEAQ (reference sequence). Trimming shortened V by 3 bases and J by 5 bases, and 19 bases separated the two germline ends. The CDR3 is made up of 16 amino acids. This CDR3 reads CASSFPRGQKGTEAFF. CDR3 DNA: TGTGCCAGCAGCTTCCCCCGAGGACAGAAGGGGACTGAAGCTTTCTTT.

This clonotype showed up just a few times. The chain has TRBV12-3 or TRBV12-4 and TRBJ2-3; 7 bases align to TRBD2. Trimming took 4 bases from V and 6 from J; bases not matched to a gene: 13. The CDR3 is 16 residues long. CDR3 in amino acids: CASSSVRGRGSDTQYF. The CDR3 DNA reads TGTGCCAGCAGTTCCGTGCGGGGGAGGGGATCGGATACGCAGTATTTT.

The V call is TRBV18, the J call TRBJ2-1, with no clear D. The length of the CDR3 is 12 residues. Germline CDR1 and CDR2: KGHSH and LQKENI. V lost 3 bases and J lost 5, with 5 bases in between. The CDR3 coding sequence is TGTGCCAGCTCACCTCAGAACAATGAGCAGTTCTTC. Translation gives CASSPQNNEQFF.

The rearrangement links TRBV18 to TRBJ1-6; D possibly corresponds to TRBD1 (5 bases). The CDR3 length is 14 residues. Germline V CDR1 and CDR2: KGHSH, LQKENI. Trimming took off 1 base at V and 7 bases at J, with 8 bases between the two ends. The CDR3 protein is CASSPLQGNSPLHF. CDR3 sequence (DNA): TGTGCCAGCTCACCACTCCAGGGAAATTCACCCCTCCACTTT.

This clonotype was detected only a few times. The chain has TRBV6-1 and TRBJ2-7; 9 positions match TRBD1. The germline V gene encodes CDR1 MNHNS and CDR2 SASEGT. V lost 3 bases, J lost 2 bases, and 8 bases stayed unmatched. The CDR3 loop spans 16 amino acids. The CDR3 loop reads CASSDTGTGSPYEQYV. CDR3 in DNA: TGTGCCAGCAGTGACACGGGGACAGGGAGTCCCTACGAGCAGTACGTC.

A note on this clonotype: This clone may be a read error of a much larger clone one base away. DNA for the CDR3: TGTGCCAGCAGCTTAGCGGATTGCCCGTTTCAGTACTTC. Its protein is CASSLADCPFQYF. The chain joins TRBV7-2 to TRBJ2-4, with unresolved D. The CDR3 runs 13 residues. The V gene's germline CDR1 is SGHTA and CDR2 FQGNSA. The V end was cut by 0 bases, the J end by 11 bases, with 11 bases between.

There are a few counts of this clonotype. The chain links TRBV20-1 to TRBJ1-1, with TRBD1 matching 8 bases. The J segment lost 5 bases and the V segment lost 6 bases, leaving 14 bases of the junction unmatched. The germline V gene has CDR1 DFQATT and CDR2 SNEGSKA (reference sequence). This CDR3 comprises 15 residues. The CDR3 spells CSANGGARGRTEAFF. The CDR3 region has the DNA TGCAGTGCCAACGGGGGGGCCAGGGGGCGGACTGAAGCTTTCTTT.

A few counts support this clonotype. This CDR3 reads CASSLGTGYQPQHF. The CDR3 DNA reads as TGTGCCAGCAGCTTAGGTACGGGGTACCAGCCCCAGCATTTT. The rearrangement links TRBV7-2 to TRBJ1-5; unclear D gene. Trimming cost V 1 base and J 7 bases, with 11 bases left between them. There are 14 residues in the CDR3. The germline CDR1 and CDR2 sequences are SGHTA and FQGNSA.

The V and J genes are TRBV21-1 and TRBJ2-6. TRBV21-1 is given as a pseudogene. CDR3 length: 17 residues. The CDR3 sequence is CASPLVDRRSGANVLTF. The CDR3 DNA reads as TGTGCCAGCCCACTCGTTGACAGACGGTCTGGGGCCAACGTCCTGACTTTC.

The chain recombines TRBV6-5 with TRBJ2-1; D gene uncertain. In germline, CDR1 is MNHEY, CDR2 SVGAGI. Between the trimmed V and J ends, which lost 2 bases and 9 bases, there was a span of 17 bases. The CDR3 length is 15 residues. CDR3 in amino acids: CASSYVGLVRGEQFF. The CDR3 DNA reads TGTGCCAGCAGTTACGTGGGCTTAGTACGTGGTGAGCAGTTCTTC.

This clonotype was seen more than once but under ten times. The chain has TRBV20-1 and TRBJ2-3; D could derive from TRBD1 or TRBD2 (6 bases each). Looked up from germline, CDR1 is DFQATT and CDR2 is SNEGSKA (reference sequence). The CDR3 loop spans 16 amino acids. Trimming removed 0 bases at V and 1 base at J, with 14 bases between. The chain's CDR3 is CSAREAYGGRTDTQYF. CDR3 DNA sequence: TGCAGTGCTAGAGAGGCATATGGGGGGCGCACAGATACGCAGTATTTT.

This clonotype has more than one count but fewer than ten. The gene calls are TRBV11-2 and TRBJ2-7, with D maybe TRBD2 (5 bases). V was trimmed by 1 base and J by 3 bases, leaving 13 bases between them. The CDR3 length is 15 residues. Germline V lookup: CDR1 SGHAT, CDR2 FQNNGV. The CDR3 DNA reads as TGTGCCAGCAGCTTAGTCAATAGGAGGTACTACGAGCAGTACTTC. This translates into CASSLVNRRYYEQYF.

The rearrangement links TRBV20-1 to TRBJ2-7; TRBD1 might be the D (7 bases). Germline values: CDR1 DFQATT, CDR2 SNEGSKA (reference sequence). V lost 1 base and J 6 bases, leaving 16 bases between the germline ends. CDR3 length equals 14 residues. DNA for the CDR3: TGCAGTGCTAGAGTCACGGCAGGGGGGCGCGAGCAGTACTTC. Translated, it gives CSARVTAGGREQYF.

The chain employs TRBV19 and TRBJ1-1; perhaps TRBD1 as D (6 bases). The CDR3 is made up of 14 amino acids. Germline V gene lookup returns CDR1 LNHDA and CDR2 SQIVND (reference sequence). V dropped 7 bases and J dropped 1 base, with 13 bases sitting between them. The CDR3 bases are TGTGCCAGTATCCCGACAGGCGAGAACACTGAAGCTTTCTTT. Translated, it gives CASIPTGENTEAFF. The full variable domain, with the rest looked up from reference TRBV19 and TRBJ1-1, is DGGITQSPKYLFRKEGQNVTLSCEQNLNHDAMYWYRQDPGQGLRLIYYSQIVNDFQKGDIAEGYSVSREKKESFPLTVTSAQKNPTAFYLCASIPTGENTEAFFGQGTRLTVV.

This clonotype was counted between two and nine times. The rearrangement links TRBV7-9 to TRBJ1-3; no firm D call. The V end lost 3 bases, the J end lost 0 bases, and 9 bases lay between the germline ends. Looked up from germline, CDR1 is SEHNR and CDR2 is FQNEAQ (reference sequence). The CDR3 is 15 residues long. CDR3 nucleotides: TGTGCCAGCAGCTTCCCAGGCGTCTCTGGAAACACCATATATTTT. Residues: CASSFPGVSGNTIYF.

The V gene is TRBV18, the J gene TRBJ1-5, with TRBD1 identical over 9 bases. Losses at the gene ends were 6 bases for V and 7 bases for J; bases not matched to a gene: 7. The CDR3 spans 14 residues. Germline V gene sequence: CDR1 KGHSH, CDR2 LQKENI. CDR3 amino acids: CASSRDRASQPQHF. The CDR3 DNA is TGTGCCAGCTCCCGGGACAGGGCATCCCAGCCCCAGCATTTT.

The gene calls are TRBV28 and TRBJ1-2; 7 bases are shared with TRBD1. Germline CDR1 and CDR2: MDHEN and SYDVKM. Trimming took 6 bases from V and 8 from J; bases not matched to a gene: 9. The CDR3 sequence is 13 residues long. The CDR3 DNA follows: TGTGCCAGCAGGTCGAATAACAGGGGCGGCTACACCTTC. Its protein product is CASRSNNRGGYTF.

This clonotype has more than one count but fewer than ten. J is TRBJ2-7 and V is TRBV12-3 or TRBV12-4; 8 bases line up with TRBD1. The J segment lost 0 bases and the V segment lost 8 bases, leaving 6 bases of the junction unmatched. The CDR3 length is 14 residues. CDR3 in amino acids: CASQGQGNSYEQYF. The DNA of the CDR3 is TGTGCCAGCCAAGGACAGGGTAACTCCTACGAGCAGTACTTC.

This clonotype was detected once. The rearrangement joins TRBV7-8 to TRBJ2-3; 7 nucleotides match TRBD1. Germline values: CDR1 SGHVS, CDR2 FQNEAQ. V trimming: 2 bases; J trimming: 5 bases; junction bases outside the gene matches: 4. There are 14 residues in the CDR3. CDR3 residues: CASSLQGVGDTQYF. In DNA form, the CDR3 reads TGTGCCAGCAGCTTACAGGGGGTTGGAGATACGCAGTATTTT. The whole variable domain, filled in from reference TRBV7-8 and TRBJ2-3, reads GAGVSQSPRYKVAKRGQDVALRCDPISGHVSLFWYQQALGQGPEFLTYFQNEAQLDKSGLPSDRFFAERPEGSVSTLKIQRTQQEDSAVYLCASSLQGVGDTQYFGPGTRLTVL.

V gene TRBV20-1 combines with J gene TRBJ1-6; D ambiguous. Germline CDR1 DFQATT, CDR2 SNEGSKA (reference sequence). The CDR3 is 13 amino acids. Trimming stripped 1 base from V and 4 bases from J, with 5 bases between. The CDR3 nucleotides are TGCAGTGCTAGAGGGCAGTATAATTCACCCCTCCACTTT. Amino acids: CSARGQYNSPLHF.